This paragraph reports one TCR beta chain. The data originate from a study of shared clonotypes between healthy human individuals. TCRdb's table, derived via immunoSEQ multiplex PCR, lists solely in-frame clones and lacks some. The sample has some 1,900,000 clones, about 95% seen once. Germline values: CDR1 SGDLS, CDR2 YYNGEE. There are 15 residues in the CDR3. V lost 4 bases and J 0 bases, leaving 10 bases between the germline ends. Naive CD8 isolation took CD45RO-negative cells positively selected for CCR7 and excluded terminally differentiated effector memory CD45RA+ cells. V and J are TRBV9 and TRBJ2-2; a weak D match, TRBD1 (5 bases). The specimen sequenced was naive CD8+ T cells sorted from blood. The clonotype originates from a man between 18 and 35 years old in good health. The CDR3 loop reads CASSITGSNTGELFF. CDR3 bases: TGTGCCAGCAGCATAACAGGTTCGAACACCGGGGAGCTGTTTTTT.